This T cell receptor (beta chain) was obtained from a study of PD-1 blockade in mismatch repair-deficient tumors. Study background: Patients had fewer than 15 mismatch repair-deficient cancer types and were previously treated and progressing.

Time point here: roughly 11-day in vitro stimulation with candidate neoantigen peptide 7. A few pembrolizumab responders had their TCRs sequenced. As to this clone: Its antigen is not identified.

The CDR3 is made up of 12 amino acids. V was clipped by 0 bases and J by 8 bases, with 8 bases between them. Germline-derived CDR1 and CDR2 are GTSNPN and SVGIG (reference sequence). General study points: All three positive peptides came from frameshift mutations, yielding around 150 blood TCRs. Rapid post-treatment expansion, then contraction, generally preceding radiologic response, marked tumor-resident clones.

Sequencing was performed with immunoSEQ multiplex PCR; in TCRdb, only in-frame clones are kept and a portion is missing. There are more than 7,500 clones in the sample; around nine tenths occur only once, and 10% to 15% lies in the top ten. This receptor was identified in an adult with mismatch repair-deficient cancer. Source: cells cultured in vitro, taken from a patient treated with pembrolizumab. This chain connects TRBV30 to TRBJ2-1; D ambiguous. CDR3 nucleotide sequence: TGTGCCTGGAGTGTACGACTCCATGAGCAGTTCTTC. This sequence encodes CAWSVRLHEQFF.